Here is one T cell receptor beta chain with its context. In the original analysis: Reference gene primer amplification gave estimated nucleated cell counts. Clones were read by immunoSEQ multiplex PCR, and TCRdb kept only the in-frame ones, dropping some. From that table come the V and J calls and clone size; the DNA was used to work out D and trimming. Counted here are just over 150,000 clones, over 70% occurring once; the ten biggest clones make up roughly 0.58%. Trimming took 0 bases from V and 2 from J, leaving 9 bases between them. The CDR3 length is 15 residues. The germline CDR1 and CDR2 sequences are SGDLS and YYNGEE. These data originate in a study of blood T cell repertoires in COVID-19. In the study overall: Whether acute or convalescent, the COVID-19 samples came from the United States, Italy and Spain. T cells, B-cell-depleted T cells, or PBMCs supplied cDNA or gDNA.

The TCR was taken from a man in his 60s with acute or convalescent COVID-19. The source material was peripheral blood. The rearrangement joins TRBV9 to TRBJ2-1, with D possibly being TRBD2 (6 bases). CDR3 DNA: TGTGCCAGCAGCGTAGCAGTAGCGGCCTACAATGAGCAGTTCTTC. As protein: CASSVAVAAYNEQFF.